This TCR beta chain was sequenced during a study of cytomegalovirus exposure and HLA in healthy donors. Study-wide findings and caveats: Sequencing probably produced one cluster of sequence variants that were highly shared. A missense variant in DCLRE1C was later tied to TCR beta V- and J-gene trimming. Most subjects had HLA-A and HLA-B alleles reportedly predicted accurately by TCR beta sequences.

The PCR employed 60 Vbeta primers together with 13 Jbeta primers. Sequencing was performed with immunoSEQ multiplex PCR; in TCRdb, only in-frame clones are kept and a portion is missing. The sample has around 93,000 clones, approximately 80% seen once. CDR3 size: 14 residues. The ends were cut back, 1 base at V and 7 bases at J, with 11 bases in the middle. CDR1 is KGHSH and CDR2 is LQKENI in the germline V gene. A remark on this clone: Its matching antigen is unknown.

All donors participated as healthy donors of bone marrow. The TCR originated in a middle-aged woman in good health and CMV-seronegative. The chain joins TRBV18 to TRBJ2-1, with TRBD1 as a possible D gene (6 bases). Source material: PBMCs. The CDR3 is CASSPQPTGNEQFF. CDR3 DNA sequence: TGTGCCAGCTCACCACAACCTACAGGGAATGAGCAGTTCTTC.